The present T cell receptor (beta chain) was sequenced within a study of tumor-infiltrating lymphocytes in localized non-small cell lung cancer. CDR3 length equals 15 residues. Trimming cost V 4 bases and J 1 base, with 12 bases left between them. Germline V gene lookup returns CDR1 LNHDA and CDR2 SQIVND (reference sequence). TCRdb's table, derived via immunoSEQ multiplex PCR, lists solely in-frame clones and lacks some. The sample contains roughly 15,000 clones, around two thirds of which appear only once. What was sequenced was uninvolved lung tissue not adjacent to the tumor. The gene calls are TRBV19 and TRBJ2-3; D call uncertain. The source is a human donor with non-small cell lung cancer. This chain's CDR3 is CASSNRERRTDTQYF. In nucleotides, the CDR3 is TGTGCCAGTAGTAACCGAGAGCGTCGCACAGATACGCAGTATTTT.